This record covers a single T cell receptor beta chain. The CDR3 has 15 amino acids. Germline V gene sequence: CDR1 MNHEY, CDR2 SVGAGI. V gave up 2 bases and J gave up 4 bases; unmatched junction bases: 6. The data derive from a study of blood T cell repertoires in COVID-19. The table came from immunoSEQ multiplex PCR; TCRdb's copy has only in-frame clones and leaves some out. The repertoire holds hundreds of thousands of clones, with around 82% as singletons. The chain joins TRBV6-5 to TRBJ2-7, with 9 positions matching TRBD1. The sequenced sample was peripheral blood. The TCR was taken from a woman of 80 years or more with active or convalescent COVID-19. For the CDR3, the DNA is TGTGCCAGCAGTTACGTCGGGACAGGGTCTTACGAGCAGTACTTC. It translates to CASSYVGTGSYEQYF.